This entry features one T cell receptor (beta chain) sequence. Its antigen is as yet unknown. Germline V gene sequence: CDR1 MNHEY, CDR2 SMNVEV (reference sequence). Germline trimming cut 5 bases from V and 6 bases from J; bases unmatched to any gene: 7. This CDR3 contains 14 residues. Described treatment: 15 to 20 received Ad26.COV2.S at low or high dose, single or two shots; about 5 received placebo; per-sample allocation not given. Repertoires come from day 63 after the first vaccine or placebo injection. Clones were sequenced by immunoSEQ multiplex PCR, and TCRdb holds only the in-frame ones, with some missing. The table records more than 300,000 clones, around 84% of them present only once. This entry comes from a study of Ad26.COV2.S vaccination and SARS-CoV-2 variants. For the study at large: Sample donor was a member of the COV1001 Ad26.COV2.S trial arm. Study-level points and caveats: Recipients given vaccine exceeded placebo recipients in spike-specific TCR breadth. Spike-specific responses of CD8+ and CD4+ T cells were reported to display substantial breadth after vaccination.

The sequence came from a person between 18 and 60 years old who received the Ad26.COV2.S COVID-19 vaccine or a placebo. Sample: peripheral blood, taken in a trial of Ad26.COV2.S vaccine versus placebo. This chain connects TRBV27 to TRBJ1-5; 7 nucleotides line up with TRBD1. In DNA, the CDR3 is TGTGCCAGCAGTGACAGGGAAGTAGGTCAGCCCCAGCATTTT. It specifies CASSDREVGQPQHF.